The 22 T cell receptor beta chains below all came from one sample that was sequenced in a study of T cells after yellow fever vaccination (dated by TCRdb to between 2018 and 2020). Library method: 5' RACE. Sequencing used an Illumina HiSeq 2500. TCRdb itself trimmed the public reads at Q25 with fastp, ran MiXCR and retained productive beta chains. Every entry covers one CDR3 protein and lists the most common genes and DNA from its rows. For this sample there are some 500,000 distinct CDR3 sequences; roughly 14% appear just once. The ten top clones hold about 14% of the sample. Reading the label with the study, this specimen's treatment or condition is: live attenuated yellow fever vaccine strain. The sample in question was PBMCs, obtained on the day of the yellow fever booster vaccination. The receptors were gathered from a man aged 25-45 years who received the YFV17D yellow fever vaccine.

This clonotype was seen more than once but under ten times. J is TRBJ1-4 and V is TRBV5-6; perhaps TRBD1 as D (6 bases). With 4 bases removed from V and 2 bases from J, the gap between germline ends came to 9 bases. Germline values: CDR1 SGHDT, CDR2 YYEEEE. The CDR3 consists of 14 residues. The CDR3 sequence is CASSEGVTNEKLFF. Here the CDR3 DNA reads TGTGCCAGCAGCGAGGGGGTGACTAATGAAAAACTGTTTTTT.

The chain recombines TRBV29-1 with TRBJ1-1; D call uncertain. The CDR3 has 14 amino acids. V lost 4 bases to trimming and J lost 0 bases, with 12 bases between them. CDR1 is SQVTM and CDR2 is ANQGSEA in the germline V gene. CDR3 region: CSVGVLGVNTEAFF. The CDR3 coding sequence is TGCAGCGTTGGGGTATTGGGAGTGAACACTGAAGCTTTCTTT. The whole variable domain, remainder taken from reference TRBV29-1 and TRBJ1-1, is SAVISQKPSRDICQRGTSLTIQCQVDSQVTMMFWYRQQPGQSLTLIATANQGSEATYESGFVIDKFPISRPNLTFSTLTVSNMSPEDSSIYLCSVGVLGVNTEAFFGQGTRLTVV.

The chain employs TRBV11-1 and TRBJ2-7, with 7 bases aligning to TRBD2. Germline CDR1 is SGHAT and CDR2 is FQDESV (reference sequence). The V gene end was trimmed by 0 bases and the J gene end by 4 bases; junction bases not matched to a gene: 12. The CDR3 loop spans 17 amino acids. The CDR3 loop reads CASSLASSYRGDYEQYF. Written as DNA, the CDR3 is TGTGCCAGCAGCTTAGCCAGTTCGTACCGGGGGGATTACGAGCAGTACTTC.

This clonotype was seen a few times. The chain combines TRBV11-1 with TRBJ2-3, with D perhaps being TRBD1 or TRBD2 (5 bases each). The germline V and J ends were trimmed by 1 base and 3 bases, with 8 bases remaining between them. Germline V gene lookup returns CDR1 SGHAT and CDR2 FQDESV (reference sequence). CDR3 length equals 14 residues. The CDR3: CASSLDWGTDTQYF. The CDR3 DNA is TGTGCCAGCAGCTTAGACTGGGGGACAGATACGCAGTATTTT.

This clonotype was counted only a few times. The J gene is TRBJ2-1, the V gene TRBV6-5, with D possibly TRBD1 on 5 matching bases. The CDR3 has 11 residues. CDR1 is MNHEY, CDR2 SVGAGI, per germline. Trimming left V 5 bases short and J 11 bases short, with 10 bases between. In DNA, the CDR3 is TGTGCCAGCAGTCAACGACAGAAGCAGTTCTTC. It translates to CASSQRQKQFF.

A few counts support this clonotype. Here the CDR3 reads CSVLRGGDEQYF. CDR3 in DNA: TGCAGCGTTCTCAGGGGAGGCGACGAGCAGTACTTC. V and J are TRBV29-1 and TRBJ2-7; perhaps D is TRBD1 or TRBD2 (6 bases each). The CDR3 covers 12 residues. Trimming took 5 bases from V and 5 from J, leaving 13 bases between them. The germline gives CDR1 SQVTM, CDR2 ANQGSEA.

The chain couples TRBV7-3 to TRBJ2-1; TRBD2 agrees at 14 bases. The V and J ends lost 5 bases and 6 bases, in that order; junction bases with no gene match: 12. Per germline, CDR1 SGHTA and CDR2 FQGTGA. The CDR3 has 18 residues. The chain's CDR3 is CASSPTGTSGSRRNEQFF. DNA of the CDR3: TGTGCCAGCAGCCCCACCGGGACTAGCGGGAGCAGGCGCAATGAGCAGTTCTTC. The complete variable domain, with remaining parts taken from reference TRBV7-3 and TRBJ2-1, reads GAGVSQTPSNKVTEKGKYVELRCDPISGHTALYWYRQSLGQGPEFLIYFQGTGAADDSGLPNDRFFAVRPEGSVSTLKIQRTERGDSAVYLCASSPTGTSGSRRNEQFFGPGTRLTVL.

The CDR3 bases are TGTGCCAGCAGTGGTCACGCCTACGAGCAGTACTTC. It encodes CASSGHAYEQYF. V and J are TRBV25-1 and TRBJ2-7; D is ambiguous. Germline lookup yields CDR1 MGHDK and CDR2 SYGVNS. V was pared by 4 bases and J by 2 bases, with 6 bases between. This CDR3 has 12 residues.

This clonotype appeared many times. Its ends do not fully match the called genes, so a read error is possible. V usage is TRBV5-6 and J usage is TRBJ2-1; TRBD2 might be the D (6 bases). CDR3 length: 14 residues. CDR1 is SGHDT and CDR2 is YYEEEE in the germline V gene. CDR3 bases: TGTGCCAGCAGCTCCCGCTCGGCGGGGCGGGACGAGATCTTC. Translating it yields CASSSRSAGRDEIF.

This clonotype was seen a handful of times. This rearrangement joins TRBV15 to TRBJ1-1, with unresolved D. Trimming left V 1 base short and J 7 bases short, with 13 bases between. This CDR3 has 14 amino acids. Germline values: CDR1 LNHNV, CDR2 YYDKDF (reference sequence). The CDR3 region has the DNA TGTGCCACCAGCAGAGGGGCAGGTTTTGGTGAAGCTTTCTTT. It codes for CATSRGAGFGEAFF.

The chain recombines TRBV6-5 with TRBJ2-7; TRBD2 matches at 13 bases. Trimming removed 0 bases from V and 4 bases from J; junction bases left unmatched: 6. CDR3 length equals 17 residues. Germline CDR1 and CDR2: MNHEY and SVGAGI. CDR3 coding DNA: TGTGCCAGCAGTTACTCCAGGACTAGCGGGAGTGGTTACGAGCAGTACTTC. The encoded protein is CASSYSRTSGSGYEQYF.

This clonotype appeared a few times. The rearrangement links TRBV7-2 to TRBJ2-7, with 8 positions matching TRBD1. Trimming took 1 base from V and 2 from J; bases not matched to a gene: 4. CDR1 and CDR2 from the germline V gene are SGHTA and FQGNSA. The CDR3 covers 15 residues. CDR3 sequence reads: CASSLGTGKTYEQYF. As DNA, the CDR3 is TGTGCCAGCAGCTTAGGGACAGGGAAAACCTACGAGCAGTACTTC.

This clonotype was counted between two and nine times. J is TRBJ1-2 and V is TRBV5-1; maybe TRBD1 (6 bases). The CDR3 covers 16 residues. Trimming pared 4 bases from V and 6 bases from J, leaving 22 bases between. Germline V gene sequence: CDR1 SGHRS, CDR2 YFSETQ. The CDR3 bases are TGCGCCAGCAGCATGATCGGACAGCCGACCACTGATGGCTACACCTTC. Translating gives CASSMIGQPTTDGYTF.

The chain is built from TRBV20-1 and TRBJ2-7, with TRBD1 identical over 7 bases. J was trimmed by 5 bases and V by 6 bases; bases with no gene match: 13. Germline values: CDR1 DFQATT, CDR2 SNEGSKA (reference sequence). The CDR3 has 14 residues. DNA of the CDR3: TGCAGTGCCAAGATCTTGACAGGGTCAGACGAGCAGTACTTC. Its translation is CSAKILTGSDEQYF.

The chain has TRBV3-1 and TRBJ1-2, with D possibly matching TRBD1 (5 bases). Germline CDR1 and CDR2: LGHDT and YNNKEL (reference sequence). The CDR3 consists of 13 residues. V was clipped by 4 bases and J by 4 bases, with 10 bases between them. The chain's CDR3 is CASSPTDSYGYTF. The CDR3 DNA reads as TGTGCCAGCAGCCCTACCGACAGCTATGGCTACACCTTC.

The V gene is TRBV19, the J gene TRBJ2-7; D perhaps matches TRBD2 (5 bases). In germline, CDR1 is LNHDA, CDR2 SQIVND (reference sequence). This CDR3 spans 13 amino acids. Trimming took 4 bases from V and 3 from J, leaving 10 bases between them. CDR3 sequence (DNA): TGTGCCAGTAGTAATTCCCGGGGCTACGAGCAGTACTTC. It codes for CASSNSRGYEQYF.

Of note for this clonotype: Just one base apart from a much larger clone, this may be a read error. The CDR3 reads CASNWTDTQYF. For the CDR3, the DNA is TGCGCCAGCAATTGGACAGATACGCAGTATTTT. This rearrangement joins TRBV5-1 to TRBJ2-3; D is ambiguous. V was shortened by 6 bases and J by 3 bases, with 5 bases between the two germline ends. Germline V gives CDR1 SGHRS, CDR2 YFSETQ. The CDR3 consists of 11 residues.

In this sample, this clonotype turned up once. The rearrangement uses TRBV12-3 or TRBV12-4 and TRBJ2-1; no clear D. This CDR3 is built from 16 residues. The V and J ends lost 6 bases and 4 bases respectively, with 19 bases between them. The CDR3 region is CASRIPGSTPYNEQFF. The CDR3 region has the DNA TGTGCCAGCAGAATCCCCGGGTCTACTCCTTACAATGAGCAGTTCTTC.

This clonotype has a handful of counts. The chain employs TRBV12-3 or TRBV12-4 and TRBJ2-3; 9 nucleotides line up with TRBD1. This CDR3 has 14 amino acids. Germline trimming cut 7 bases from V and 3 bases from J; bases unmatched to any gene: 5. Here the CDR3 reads CASTGQGGTDTQYF. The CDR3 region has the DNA TGTGCCAGCACGGGACAGGGCGGAACAGATACGCAGTATTTT.

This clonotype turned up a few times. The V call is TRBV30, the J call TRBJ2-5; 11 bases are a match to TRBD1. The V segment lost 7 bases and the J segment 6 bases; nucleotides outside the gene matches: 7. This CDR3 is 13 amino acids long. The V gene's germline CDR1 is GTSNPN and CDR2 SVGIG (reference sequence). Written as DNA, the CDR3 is TGTGCCTCAGGACAGGGGGCCGGGAAGACCCAGTACTTC. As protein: CASGQGAGKTQYF.

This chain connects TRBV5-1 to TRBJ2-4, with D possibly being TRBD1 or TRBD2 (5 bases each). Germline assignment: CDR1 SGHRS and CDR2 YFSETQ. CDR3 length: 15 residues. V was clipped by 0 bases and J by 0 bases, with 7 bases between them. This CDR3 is CASSLGDPAKNIQYF. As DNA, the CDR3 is TGCGCCAGCAGCTTGGGGGACCCAGCCAAAAACATTCAGTACTTC.

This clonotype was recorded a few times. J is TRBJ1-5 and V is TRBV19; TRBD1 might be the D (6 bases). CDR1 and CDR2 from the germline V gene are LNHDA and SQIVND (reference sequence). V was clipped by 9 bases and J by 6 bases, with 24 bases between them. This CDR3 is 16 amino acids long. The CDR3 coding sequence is TGTGCCAGCCACTGGGGGCTACAGAAGAGTTTTCAGCCCCAGCATTTT. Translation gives CASHWGLQKSFQPQHF.